This TCR beta chain was sequenced during a study of blood T cell repertoires in COVID-19. As for the study in general: The United States, Italy and Spain were the sources of the acute and convalescent COVID-19 samples.

Assay used: immunoSEQ multiplex PCR; TCRdb lists only in-frame clones, some missing. The repertoire holds around 260,000 clones, around 89% seen once, with roughly 0.8% in the top ten. CDR1 and CDR2 from the germline V gene are SGHVS and FQNEAQ. The junction had 17 bases not matched to a gene; V was cut back by 5 bases and J by 3 bases. This CDR3 region has 20 residues. The sequencing input was peripheral blood. This rearrangement joins TRBV7-8 to TRBJ2-6; 9 bases are a match to TRBD2. The sequence derives from a man aged 25-45 years with acute or convalescent COVID-19. The CDR3 protein is CASSPRASGVPYGGANVLTF. For the CDR3, the DNA is TGTGCCAGCAGCCCGCGGGCTAGCGGGGTACCCTATGGTGGGGCCAACGTCCTGACTTTC.